This T cell receptor (beta chain) was recovered during a study of blood T cells in healthy people across ages. General study findings and limits: TCR beta diversity per million T cells fell roughly linearly with age. Expanded clonotype shifts may have been confounded, as the donors had an unknown CMV status. More naive CD4+ cells and higher diversity marked long-lived donors relative to aged donors.

The second PCR ran roughly 6 to 11 cycles with a sample-barcoded 5' primer and J-beta primers. TCRdb reprocessed the 5' RACE reads with MiXCR, giving one entry per CDR3 protein. The table lists about 1 million distinct CDR3 sequences, more than 40% of them singletons. Germline V gene sequence: CDR1 MNHNS, CDR2 SASEGT. The length of the CDR3 is 15 residues. Unmatched junction bases numbered 1, after V lost 2 bases and J lost 7 bases. Concerning this clonotype itself: The target antigen is unknown.

The V and J genes are TRBV6-1 and TRBJ2-1, with 14 bases matching TRBD2. The clonotype comes from a woman in her sixties or seventies in good health. The specimen was blood. CDR3 protein: CASSERLAGGNEQFF. In nucleotides, the CDR3 is TGTGCCAGCAGTGAACGACTAGCGGGAGGGAATGAGCAGTTCTTC.